The entry that follows covers one T cell receptor (beta chain) sequence. Its antigen is as yet unknown. This may stem from a read error, because a much larger clone lies one nucleotide away. A J-beta primer mix and a sample-barcoded 5' primer were used in a second PCR of about 7 to 12 cycles. A tag from a template-switch adaptor with 12 random nucleotides marked each cDNA molecule. MiXCR, applied by TCRdb to the 5' RACE reads, yields one record per CDR3 protein. The table has 650,000 to 700,000 distinct CDR3 sequences, roughly half seen once. The data belong to a study of blood T cells in healthy people across ages. Regarding the study as a whole: For the donors, CMV status was unknown and possibly confounded expanded clonotype changes. Whereas aged donors had fewer naive CD4+ cells, long-lived donors had more of them and higher diversity.

This CDR3 region has 15 residues. The germline V gene encodes CDR1 SGHRS and CDR2 YFSETQ. The study drew donors from healthy Caucasian individuals in Russia aged roughly 6 to 95. The sequenced sample consisted of blood. The sequence came from a woman older than 75 in good health. V gene TRBV5-1 combines with J gene TRBJ2-1; TRBD2 aligns across 14 bases. The CDR3 DNA sequence: TGCGCCAGCAGCCCGGGACTAGCGGGAGCAAATGGGCAGTTCTTC. Residues: CASSPGLAGANGQFF.